These 16 T cell receptor beta chains share one sample of origin, sequenced in a study of graft-versus-host responses after intestinal transplantation. Generated by immunoSEQ multiplex PCR, the TCRdb table keeps only in-frame clones and is missing some. The sample carries roughly 100,000 clones, more than 75% recorded once. Their specific antigens are unknown. Specimen: unstimulated CD4+ T cells sorted from spleen or lymph node cells, collected before intestinal transplant. The receptors derive from a human donor who received an intestinal transplant.

This chain joins TRBV11-2 and TRBJ2-7; unclear D gene. The CDR3 sequence is 13 residues long. With 3 bases removed from V and 3 bases from J, the gap between germline ends came to 9 bases. CDR1 is SGHAT, CDR2 FQNNGV, per germline. DNA for the CDR3: TGTGCCAGCAGCTTTAGGGAAGGCTACGAGCAGTACTTC. It codes for CASSFREGYEQYF.

The chain combines TRBV5-1 with TRBJ2-7; TRBD2 agrees at 7 bases. V gave up 1 base and J gave up 3 bases; unmatched junction bases: 4. The CDR3 extends over 14 amino acids. The germline gives CDR1 SGHRS, CDR2 YFSETQ. CDR3 loop: CASSLTGTIYEQYF. For the CDR3, the DNA is TGCGCCAGCAGCTTGACCGGGACTATCTACGAGCAGTACTTC.

The V and J genes are TRBV6-4 and TRBJ2-1; D remains ambiguous. V dropped 4 bases and J dropped 5 bases, with 6 bases sitting between them. The CDR3 loop spans 12 amino acids. Per germline, CDR1 MRHNA and CDR2 SNTAGT. The CDR3 loop reads CASSGTNNEQFF. The CDR3 nucleotides read TGTGCCAGCAGTGGGACCAACAATGAGCAGTTCTTC.

V is TRBV5-1 and J is TRBJ2-2; 8 bases fit TRBD2. This CDR3 region has 16 residues. Germline V gene data show CDR1 as SGHRS and CDR2 as YFSETQ. The V segment lost 4 bases and the J segment 7 bases; nucleotides outside the gene matches: 12. CDR3 in amino acids: CASSPNGGATFGELFF. The CDR3 DNA is TGCGCCAGCAGCCCCAACGGGGGGGCGACTTTCGGGGAGCTGTTTTTT.

This clone was counted a single time. V usage is TRBV6-5 and J usage is TRBJ2-5; 9 nucleotides agree with TRBD1. Germline CDR1 is MNHEY and CDR2 is SVGAGI. With 5 bases clipped from V and 2 bases from J, the junction kept 0 bases outside the gene matches. The CDR3 spans 13 residues. The CDR3 DNA sequence: TGTGCCAGCAGTGGGACAGGGCAAGAGACCCAGTACTTC. It codes for CASSGTGQETQYF.

CDR3 bases: TGTGCCAGCAGTTCTCCGGGACAGGGAGTTCTTGAGCAGTTCTTC. Encoded protein: CASSSPGQGVLEQFF. V usage is TRBV6-6 and J usage is TRBJ2-1, with 9 bases matching TRBD1. CDR1 MNHNY and CDR2 SVGAGI come from the germline V gene (reference sequence). This CDR3 has 15 residues. The V gene end was trimmed by 4 bases and the J gene end by 9 bases; junction bases not matched to a gene: 10.

The V and J genes are TRBV25-1 and TRBJ2-2; 9 nucleotides match TRBD1. Germline V gene data show CDR1 as MGHDK and CDR2 as SYGVNS. The CDR3 runs to 16 residues. V lost 4 bases and J lost 4; bases outside the gene matches: 7. CDR3 residues: CASSGGQGRGTGELFF. DNA for the CDR3: TGTGCCAGCAGTGGCGGACAGGGGCGCGGCACCGGGGAGCTGTTTTTT.

The genes are TRBV28 and TRBJ2-1, with 12 nucleotides matching TRBD2. CDR1 MDHEN and CDR2 SYDVKM come from the germline V gene. V was clipped by 4 bases and J by 1 base; unmatched bases: 8. The CDR3 spans 18 residues. The CDR3, as DNA: TGTGCCAGCAGTTCTGTTCTAGCGGGAGGGAGTTCCTACAATGAGCAGTTCTTC. Protein sequence: CASSSVLAGGSSYNEQFF.

The rearrangement uses TRBV4-2 and TRBJ1-6, with D perhaps matching TRBD1 (5 bases). Germline V lookup: CDR1 LGHNA, CDR2 YNFKEQ. This CDR3 spans 14 amino acids. Trimming removed 2 bases from V and 7 bases from J, with 9 bases in between. The CDR3 DNA reads as TGTGCCAGCAGCCAACAGGGAACAAATTCACCCCTCCACTTT. Amino acid sequence: CASSQQGTNSPLHF.

In this sample, this clone turned up a few times. The chain uses TRBV7-9 and TRBJ2-7, with D possibly TRBD1 on 5 matching bases. Trimming took 5 bases from V and 3 from J, leaving 11 bases between them. The CDR3 has 13 amino acids. Per germline, CDR1 SEHNR and CDR2 FQNEAQ (reference sequence). The chain's CDR3 is CASSRGSYYEQYF. CDR3 nucleotides: TGTGCCAGCAGCAGGGGTTCGTACTACGAGCAGTACTTC.

As for this clone: Mismatch with germline at one junction end may stem from a read error. V gene TRBV4-2 combines with J gene TRBJ2-7; 8 nucleotides line up with TRBD2. CDR1 and CDR2 (germline): LGHNA, YNFKEQ. The CDR3 sequence is 15 residues long. CDR3 in amino acids: CASSQEGLAGYGQYF. As DNA, the CDR3 is TGTGCCAGCAGCCAAGAAGGGCTAGCGGGTTACGGGCAGTACTTC.

The gene calls are TRBV2 and TRBJ2-3, with a possible D match to TRBD1 (6 bases). The V end was cut by 3 bases, the J end by 0 bases, with 7 bases between. The CDR3 loop spans 14 amino acids. Germline CDR1 and CDR2: SNHLY and FYNNEI. The CDR3 DNA reads as TGTGCCAGCAGTGACAGGGGAAGCACAGATACGCAGTATTTT. Translated: CASSDRGSTDTQYF.

The gene calls are TRBV5-1 and TRBJ1-2; no firm D call. V was clipped by 0 bases and J by 4 bases, with 13 bases between them. The germline CDR1 and CDR2 sequences are SGHRS and YFSETQ. The CDR3 covers 15 residues. CDR3 in DNA: TGCGCCAGCAGCTTGGTGCCCCACGATTCCTATGGCTACACCTTC. This encodes CASSLVPHDSYGYTF.

The chain uses TRBV5-4 and TRBJ2-7; D is unclear. Per germline, CDR1 SGHNT and CDR2 YYREEE (reference sequence). V was clipped by 0 bases and J by 2 bases, with 3 bases between them. This CDR3 region has 12 residues. The CDR3 protein is CASSLGAYEQYF. CDR3 nucleotide sequence: TGTGCCAGCAGCTTGGGGGCCTACGAGCAGTACTTC. The full variable domain, with the rest looked up from reference TRBV5-4 and TRBJ2-7, is ETGVTQSPTHLIKTRGQQVTLRCSSQSGHNTVSWYQQALGQGPQFIFQYYREEENGRGNFPPRFSGLQFPNYSSELNVNALELDDSALYLCASSLGAYEQYFGPGTRLTVT.

This clone occurred a few times. The chain joins TRBV5-4 to TRBJ2-1, with 8 bases matching TRBD2. Trimming cost V 2 bases and J 5 bases; bases outside gene matches: 3. The CDR3 consists of 14 residues. Germline assignment: CDR1 SGHNT and CDR2 YYREEE (reference sequence). The CDR3 region is CASSLRTSNNEQFF. CDR3 DNA sequence: TGTGCCAGCAGCTTAAGGACTAGCAACAATGAGCAGTTCTTC.

V gene TRBV6-1 combines with J gene TRBJ1-6, with no clear D. CDR1 is MNHNS, CDR2 SASEGT, per germline. The V end lost 6 bases, the J end lost 8 bases, and 11 bases lay between the germline ends. CDR3 size: 13 residues. CDR3 protein: CASREDGYSPLHF. The DNA for the CDR3 is TGTGCCAGCAGGGAGGACGGTTATTCACCCCTCCACTTT.